Presented here are 16 T cell receptor beta chains from one specimen sequenced in a study of cytomegalovirus exposure and HLA in healthy donors. The PCR employed 60 Vbeta primers together with 13 Jbeta primers. Assay used: immunoSEQ multiplex PCR; TCRdb lists only in-frame clones, some missing. This table has 130,000 to 150,000 clones, approximately 80% appearing once. Sequenced: PBMCs. The receptor set was obtained from a boy younger than 10 in good health and CMV-seronegative.

CDR3 protein: CASSLIGTSGANTGELFF. The DNA of the CDR3 is TGTGCCAGCAGCTTAATCGGGACTAGCGGGGCGAACACCGGGGAGCTGTTTTTT. The rearrangement joins TRBV7-6 to TRBJ2-2; 13 bases match TRBD2. The V segment lost 2 bases and the J segment 0 bases; nucleotides outside the gene matches: 3. Per germline, CDR1 SGHVS and CDR2 FNYEAQ. The CDR3 length is 18 residues.

The rearrangement uses TRBV2 and TRBJ2-5; D perhaps matches TRBD2 (6 bases). Trimming left V 3 bases short and J 11 bases short, with 16 bases between. The CDR3 covers 13 residues. Per the germline V gene, CDR1 is SNHLY and CDR2 is FYNNEI. CDR3 in DNA: TGTGCCAGCAGTGAGGGCGGGATGGGGGAGCAGTACTTC. Protein: CASSEGGMGEQYF.

This clone is a singleton in its sample. The chain couples TRBV14 to TRBJ2-6; D unclear. Germline V gives CDR1 SGHDN, CDR2 FVKESK. This CDR3 has 14 residues. The V end lost 6 bases, the J end lost 1 base, and 7 bases lay between the germline ends. The CDR3 DNA sequence: TGTGCCAGCAGTCGGGTTTCTGGGGCCAACGTCCTGACTTTC. The encoded protein is CASSRVSGANVLTF. The whole variable domain, filled in from reference TRBV14 and TRBJ2-6, reads EAGVTQFPSHSVIEKGQTVTLRCDPISGHDNLYWYRRVMGKEIKFLLHFVKESKQDESGMPNNRFLAERTGGTYSTLKVQPAELEDSGVYFCASSRVSGANVLTFGAGSRLTVL.

V usage is TRBV9 and J usage is TRBJ2-3; 8 nucleotides agree with TRBD2. The CDR3 extends over 18 amino acids. V shed 4 bases, J shed 0 bases, and the junction held 13 bases outside the gene matches. Germline values: CDR1 SGDLS, CDR2 YYNGEE. The CDR3 DNA follows: TGTGCCAGCAGCCCCGAGGGGCTAGCGGGTAGGAGCACAGATACGCAGTATTTT. Translated, it gives CASSPEGLAGRSTDTQYF.

This chain connects TRBV19 to TRBJ2-3; no clear D. CDR3 length: 14 residues. Trimming stripped 4 bases from V and 3 bases from J, with 11 bases between. Germline V lookup: CDR1 LNHDA, CDR2 SQIVND (reference sequence). The CDR3, as DNA: TGTGCCAGTAGTAGTATGATTAGAACAGATACGCAGTATTTT. As protein: CASSSMIRTDTQYF.

The chain combines TRBV9 with TRBJ2-3; D may be TRBD2 (6 bases). V was clipped by 5 bases and J by 2 bases, with 18 bases between them. There are 16 residues in the CDR3. Germline V CDR1 and CDR2: SGDLS, YYNGEE. The CDR3 protein is CASSLTLADLTDTQYF. The DNA for the CDR3 is TGTGCCAGCAGTTTAACTTTAGCGGATCTCACAGATACGCAGTATTTT.

This clone occurred a few times. This chain connects TRBV18 to TRBJ2-5; D remains ambiguous. The CDR3 runs to 13 residues. With 1 base removed from V and 2 bases from J, the gap between germline ends came to 5 bases. Germline V lookup: CDR1 KGHSH, CDR2 LQKENI. CDR3 in DNA: TGTGCCAGCTCACCACTCAGACAAGAGACCCAGTACTTC. Its translation is CASSPLRQETQYF.

The chain combines TRBV30 with TRBJ2-2, with 8 bases fitting TRBD2. Germline trimming cut 2 bases from V and 7 bases from J; bases unmatched to any gene: 6. Germline CDR1 and CDR2: GTSNPN and SVGIG (reference sequence). This CDR3 contains 14 residues. CDR3 protein: CAWSLTGGIGELFF. The CDR3 coding sequence is TGTGCCTGGAGTTTAACGGGGGGGATCGGGGAGCTGTTTTTT.

This chain links TRBV4-1 with TRBJ1-2; no clear D. Germline V gene data show CDR1 as MGHRA and CDR2 as YSYEKL. Trimming shortened V by 0 bases and J by 3 bases, and 11 bases separated the two germline ends. The CDR3 contains 15 residues. The CDR3 protein is CASSQERSSDYGYTF. Here the CDR3 DNA reads TGCGCCAGCAGCCAAGAGCGGTCCTCAGACTATGGCTACACCTTC.

J is TRBJ2-7 and V is TRBV18, with a possible D match to TRBD2 (6 bases). CDR1 is KGHSH and CDR2 is LQKENI in the germline V gene. V was trimmed by 3 bases and J by 0 bases, leaving 9 bases between them. There are 14 residues in the CDR3. CDR3 sequence (DNA): TGTGCCAGCTCACCGGGACTCGACTCCTACGAGCAGTACTTC. The encoded protein is CASSPGLDSYEQYF.

This chain's CDR3 is CASSLSPLGGINSPLHF. In nucleotides, the CDR3 is TGTGCCAGCAGTTTATCGCCCCTAGGCGGGATTAATTCACCCCTCCACTTT. The chain links TRBV27 to TRBJ1-6; D not certain. Germline V gene lookup returns CDR1 MNHEY and CDR2 SMNVEV (reference sequence). With 0 bases removed from V and 6 bases from J, the gap between germline ends came to 15 bases. This CDR3 spans 17 amino acids.

V gene TRBV5-6 combines with J gene TRBJ2-3, with D unclear. The V gene lost 0 bases and the J gene lost 0 bases, with 8 bases spanning the gap. CDR1 is SGHDT, CDR2 YYEEEE, per germline. CDR3 size: 15 residues. CDR3 sequence reads: CASSLGIGSTDTQYF. The CDR3 DNA reads TGTGCCAGCAGCTTGGGCATCGGTAGCACAGATACGCAGTATTTT.

The V and J genes are TRBV7-9 and TRBJ2-1; D is perhaps TRBD1 (6 bases). Germline V gene data show CDR1 as SEHNR and CDR2 as FQNEAQ (reference sequence). Between the trimmed V and J ends, which lost 0 bases and 6 bases, there was a span of 9 bases. The CDR3 sequence is 14 residues long. The CDR3 nucleotides are TGTGCCAGCAGCTTAGCCGGCAGGGGCAATGAGCAGTTCTTC. Amino acid sequence: CASSLAGRGNEQFF. Full variable domain (missing parts from reference TRBV7-9 and TRBJ2-1): DTGVSQNPRHKITKRGQNVTFRCDPISEHNRLYWYRQTLGQGPEFLTYFQNEAQLEKSRLLSDRFSAERPKGSFSTLEIQRTEQGDSAMYLCASSLAGRGNEQFFGPGTRLTVL.

This clone was seen more than once but under ten times. This rearrangement joins TRBV19 to TRBJ2-1; the D gene is possibly TRBD1 (5 bases). Germline assignment: CDR1 LNHDA and CDR2 SQIVND (reference sequence). With 3 bases removed from V and 5 bases from J, the gap between germline ends came to 14 bases. The CDR3 sequence is 15 residues long. The CDR3 DNA reads as TGTGCCAGTAGTATCGTGAGACAGTTCCACAATGAGCAGTTCTTC. The encoded protein is CASSIVRQFHNEQFF.

This rearrangement joins TRBV2 to TRBJ2-1, with D tentatively TRBD1 (6 bases). Germline CDR1 SNHLY, CDR2 FYNNEI. This CDR3 is built from 14 residues. V was pared by 7 bases and J by 4 bases, with 14 bases between. CDR3 nucleotides: TGTGCCAGCAAGGGGACACCACTTTACAATGAGCAGTTCTTC. Amino acid sequence: CASKGTPLYNEQFF.

In its sample, this clone was seen once. The chain recombines TRBV5-4 with TRBJ2-2; 10 bases are a match to TRBD1. CDR1 and CDR2 from the germline V gene are SGHNT and YYREEE (reference sequence). J gave up 4 bases and V 4 bases, and 7 bases lay outside the gene matches. The CDR3 spans 16 residues. CDR3 sequence: CASSRGQGVGTGELFF. In DNA form, the CDR3 reads TGTGCCAGCAGCCGCGGACAGGGGGTTGGCACCGGGGAGCTGTTTTTT.